These 9 T cell receptor beta chains were all obtained from the same sample, sequenced in a study of T cell responses to AZD1222 COVID-19 vaccine. Measured with immunoSEQ multiplex PCR; TCRdb has only the in-frame clones, and not every one. The data show around 160,000 clones, with approximately 94% seen just once and approximately 5.5% held by the top ten. Sequencing used peripheral blood, obtained 28 days after the second AZD1222 dose. The source of these receptors is an adult who received the AZD1222 COVID-19 vaccine.

The chain links TRBV3-1 (or the pseudogene TRBV3-2) to TRBJ1-1; D is ambiguous. Germline V lookup: CDR1 LGHDT, CDR2 YNNKEL (reference sequence). The V end lost 3 bases, the J end lost 4 bases, and 15 bases lay between the germline ends. CDR3 length: 15 residues. In nucleotides, the CDR3 is TGTGCCAGCAGCCAGGGGTTAGTAGAGAGCACTGAAGCTTTCTTT. Its translation: CASSQGLVESTEAFF.

This rearrangement joins TRBV7-6 to TRBJ2-1; the match to TRBD2 covers 8 bases. After removal of 5 bases from V and 7 bases from J, the junction contained 13 bases not matched to a gene. The length of the CDR3 is 16 residues. Per the germline V gene, CDR1 is SGHVS and CDR2 is FNYEAQ. The CDR3 sequence: CASSATATSGSNEQFF. As DNA, the CDR3 is TGTGCCAGCAGCGCGACGGCGACGAGCGGGAGTAATGAGCAGTTCTTC.

The chain carries TRBV4-1 and TRBJ1-2, with a tentative D call TRBD1 (5 bases). The V gene's germline CDR1 is MGHRA and CDR2 YSYEKL. The CDR3 has 14 residues. V lost 6 bases and J 8 bases, leaving 19 bases between the germline ends. CDR3 sequence: CASRVSGYSDGYTF. The CDR3 DNA reads TGCGCCAGCAGAGTATCAGGGTATAGCGACGGCTACACCTTC.

The V and J genes are TRBV7-2 and TRBJ1-6, with 7 bases lining up with TRBD1. Germline CDR1 and CDR2: SGHTA and FQGNSA. V lost 1 base and J lost 3; bases outside the gene matches: 9. The CDR3 is made up of 18 amino acids. CDR3 amino acids: CASSLEGGTAFYNSPLHF. Written as DNA, the CDR3 is TGTGCCAGCAGCTTAGAAGGGGGGACAGCCTTCTATAATTCACCCCTCCACTTT.

This clone has just one count. The chain joins TRBV11-2 to TRBJ1-4; the D gene is possibly TRBD1 (6 bases). The CDR3 sequence is 15 residues long. Trimming left V 4 bases short and J 4 bases short, with 13 bases between. The germline gives CDR1 SGHAT, CDR2 FQNNGV. This CDR3 is CASSSGQSFNEKLFF. CDR3 nucleotide sequence: TGTGCCAGCAGCTCCGGACAGAGCTTTAATGAAAAACTGTTTTTT.

CDR3 sequence reads: CASSAFVPSSGNTIYF. The CDR3 DNA reads as TGTGCCAGCAGTGCCTTCGTGCCGAGCTCTGGAAACACCATATATTTT. V is TRBV9 and J is TRBJ1-3; D is ambiguous. Germline assignment: CDR1 SGDLS and CDR2 YYNGEE. The CDR3 contains 16 residues. V lost 5 bases, J lost 0 bases, and 15 bases lay in between.

The V gene is TRBV9, the J gene TRBJ2-2, with D possibly matching TRBD2 (5 bases). The germline V gene has CDR1 SGDLS and CDR2 YYNGEE. V lost 5 bases to trimming and J lost 2 bases, with 10 bases between them. The CDR3 totals 14 residues. CDR3 DNA sequence: TGTGCCAGCAGAGCGGAGATAAACACCGGGGAGCTGTTTTTT. Translating it yields CASRAEINTGELFF.

The rearrangement links TRBV3-1 (or the pseudogene TRBV3-2) to TRBJ2-7, with 8 bases matching TRBD1. Losses at the gene ends were 2 bases for V and 0 bases for J; bases not matched to a gene: 3. Germline lookup yields CDR1 LGHDT and CDR2 YNNKEL (reference sequence). The CDR3 contains 15 residues. CDR3 coding DNA: TGTGCCAGCAGCCAAACAGGGGGGTTCTCCTACGAGCAGTACTTC. Encoded protein: CASSQTGGFSYEQYF.

The gene calls are TRBV19 and TRBJ1-1; D is perhaps TRBD1 (6 bases). The CDR3 consists of 13 residues. Germline V gives CDR1 LNHDA, CDR2 SQIVND (reference sequence). The V end lost 3 bases, the J end lost 6 bases, and 11 bases lay between the germline ends. The CDR3 sequence is CASSIRGAAEAFF. CDR3 DNA sequence: TGTGCCAGTAGTATTCGGGGGGCTGCTGAAGCTTTCTTT.